This TCR beta chain was profiled in a study of blood T cell repertoires in COVID-19. Background on the study: T cells, B-cell-depleted T cells, or PBMCs supplied cDNA or gDNA.

Germline values: CDR1 KGHSH, CDR2 LQKENI. This CDR3 has 13 amino acids. V lost 1 base and J lost 3, with 6 bases in between. Profiling relied on immunoSEQ multiplex PCR, and the TCRdb table lists in-frame clones only, not all of them. Of some 95,000 clones in the sample, around three quarters were seen once. The J gene is TRBJ1-2, the V gene TRBV18, with no clear D. The sequenced material came from peripheral blood. The clonotype was recovered from a man in his fifties who had recovered from COVID-19. The CDR3 nucleotides read TGTGCCAGCTCACCACAGGAGCACTATGGCTACACCTTC. This encodes CASSPQEHYGYTF.